The TCR beta chain described here comes from a study of radiotherapy plus CTLA-4 blockade in lung cancer. Regarding the study as a whole: Blood TCR clones of tumor origin expanded after radiotherapy plus ipilimumab. Early shifts in blood T cell clones, with interferon-beta, reportedly predicted response best.

The protocol was immunoSEQ multiplex PCR, while the TCRdb copy is restricted to in-frame clones and leaves out a portion. The sample carries tens of thousands of clones, roughly 80% recorded once. The germline V and J ends were trimmed by 5 bases and 8 bases, with 13 bases remaining between them. Germline CDR1 PRHDT, CDR2 FYEKMQ (reference sequence). The length of the CDR3 is 13 residues. With regard to this clone: Antigen: not known.

V usage is TRBV13 and J usage is TRBJ2-1; no clear D. The sequences come from peripheral blood, collected from a patient treated with radiotherapy plus ipilimumab. The TCR originated in a human donor with non-small cell lung cancer who had a complete response to radiotherapy plus ipilimumab. Here the CDR3 reads CASSPPGVDEQFF. CDR3 sequence (DNA): TGTGCCAGCAGCCCACCTGGAGTTGATGAGCAGTTCTTC. The full variable domain, in which reference TRBV13 and TRBJ2-1 provide the parts outside the CDR3, is AAGVIQSPRHLIKEKRETATLKCYPIPRHDTVYWYQQGPGQDPQFLISFYEKMQSDKGSIPDRFSAQQFSDYHSELNMSSLELGDSALYFCASSPPGVDEQFFGPGTRLTVL.